This passage covers 28 T cell receptor beta chains from one sample sequenced in a study of monozygotic twins with inflammatory bowel disease. Following a re-call of the 5' RACE reads, TCRdb has one entry per CDR3 protein and lacks DNA. With 330,000 or so distinct CDR3 sequences in the sample, the ten largest clones hold around 2%. The specimen was blood. The receptor source for this set is a human donor with ulcerative colitis or Crohn's disease, or a healthy co-twin of an affected twin (not recorded which).

The chain uses TRBV4-3 and TRBJ2-3; there is no DNA to check the TCRdb D call of TRBD2. The CDR3 is made up of 16 amino acids. CDR1 LGHNA and CDR2 YSLEER come from the germline V gene. The CDR3 sequence is CASSQVGGALTDTQYF.

This chain uses TRBV7-2 with TRBJ1-1; TCRdb gives TRBD1 as the D gene, but with no DNA this cannot be confirmed. The germline V gene has CDR1 SGHTA and CDR2 FQGNSA. This CDR3 is built from 15 residues. This chain's CDR3 is CASSRGPLRNTEAFF.

The V gene is TRBV3-1, the J gene TRBJ1-5. Germline V gene data show CDR1 as LGHDT and CDR2 as YNNKEL (reference sequence). The CDR3 has 15 residues. CDR3 loop: CASSHTAIPNQPQHF.

This rearrangement joins TRBV11-3 to TRBJ2-2. The CDR3 consists of 17 residues. CDR1 and CDR2 (germline): SGHNT, YENEEA. The CDR3 loop reads CASSFTYPTLNTGELFF.

J is TRBJ2-3 and V is TRBV28; the D call of TRBD1 rests on TCRdb alone, since no DNA is present to check it. The CDR3 loop spans 15 amino acids. Germline V lookup: CDR1 MDHEN, CDR2 SYDVKM. Here the CDR3 reads CASSPRGPRTDTQYF. Variable domain in full (rest from reference TRBV28 and TRBJ2-3): DVKVTQSSRYLVKRTGEKVFLECVQDMDHENMFWYRQDPGLGLRLIYFSYDVKMKEKGDIPEGYSVSREKKERFSLILESASTNQTSMYLCASSPRGPRTDTQYFGPGTRLTVL.

The chain joins TRBV5-1 to TRBJ2-7; no DNA is available, so the TRBD1 call from TCRdb remains unchecked. CDR3 size: 14 residues. Germline lookup yields CDR1 SGHRS and CDR2 YFSETQ. The CDR3 sequence: CASGEGTVSYEQYF.

This chain joins TRBV4-3 and TRBJ2-1. This CDR3 is built from 14 residues. CDR1 is LGHNA and CDR2 is YSLEER in the germline V gene. The CDR3 reads CASSLFLTSNEQFF.

The CDR3 sequence is CASRRQVSGETQYF. This rearrangement joins TRBV7-9 to TRBJ2-5; the D call of TRBD1 rests on TCRdb alone, since no DNA is present to check it. CDR3 size: 14 residues. The germline V gene encodes CDR1 SEHNR and CDR2 FQNEAQ (reference sequence).

V is TRBV12-3 or TRBV12-4 and J is TRBJ1-2. The CDR3 is 13 amino acids. The CDR3: CASSADLGYGYTF.

This sequence joins TRBV10-3 and TRBJ1-2. This CDR3 is built from 13 residues. Germline loops: CDR1 ENHRY, CDR2 SYGVKD. CDR3 in amino acids: CAITRGEGHGYTF.

The chain joins TRBV3-1 to TRBJ1-1; TCRdb returns TRBD1, unconfirmable since there is no DNA. The CDR3 has 14 residues. Germline CDR1 and CDR2: LGHDT and YNNKEL (reference sequence). The CDR3: CASSGDRTYTEAFF. The full variable domain, with the rest looked up from reference TRBV3-1 and TRBJ1-1, is DTAVSQTPKYLVTQMGNDKSIKCEQNLGHDTMYWYKQDSKKFLKIMFSYNNKELIINETVPNRFSPKSPDKAHLNLHINSLELGDSAVYFCASSGDRTYTEAFFGQGTRLTVV.

The chain uses TRBV7-8 and TRBJ2-2; the D call from TCRdb, TRBD1, cannot be confirmed without DNA. Germline CDR1 reads SGHVS; CDR2 reads FQNEAQ. The CDR3 runs to 15 residues. The chain's CDR3 is CASSYNRGRSGELFF.

The chain carries TRBV11-2 and TRBJ1-1. Germline V gene sequence: CDR1 SGHAT, CDR2 FQNNGV. The CDR3 has 14 amino acids. The CDR3 loop reads CASSAGSSWFEAFF.

The chain has TRBV18 and TRBJ2-5; TCRdb outputs TRBD1, but without DNA this stays unchecked. Germline V gives CDR1 KGHSH, CDR2 LQKENI. The CDR3 runs 16 residues. CDR3 in amino acids: CASSPVGTGGSETQYF.

The chain joins TRBV11-2 to TRBJ2-5; as DNA is missing, the TRBD2 call by TCRdb cannot be tested. CDR3 length equals 14 residues. CDR1 and CDR2 (germline): SGHAT, FQNNGV. CDR3 region: CASTGLAAQETQYF.

The chain is built from TRBV29-1 and TRBJ2-1; TCRdb calls TRBD2, which cannot be checked without DNA. In germline, CDR1 is SQVTM, CDR2 ANQGSEA. The CDR3 sequence is 13 residues long. CDR3 sequence reads: CSVEGRRVDEQFF.

V usage is TRBV4-3 and J usage is TRBJ1-6; lacking DNA, the TRBD1 call made by TCRdb goes unchecked. The CDR3 has 14 residues. The germline V gene has CDR1 LGHNA and CDR2 YSLEER. CDR3 sequence: CASSQGPGGDSLHF.

The rearrangement uses TRBV30 and TRBJ1-5. Germline V gives CDR1 GTSNPN, CDR2 SVGIG (reference sequence). The CDR3 has 12 amino acids. The CDR3 is CAWSDLGWPQHF.

The rearrangement uses TRBV27 and TRBJ1-6; absent DNA, TCRdb's TRBD1 call cannot be checked. This CDR3 comprises 16 residues. Germline-derived CDR1 and CDR2 are MNHEY and SMNVEV (reference sequence). The CDR3 is CASSRYRGPYNSPLHF.

V usage is TRBV24-1 and J usage is TRBJ2-1; TCRdb's D call, TRBD1, is unchecked because there is no DNA. The CDR3 sequence is 15 residues long. The germline CDR1 and CDR2 sequences are KGHDR and SFDVKD. CDR3 in amino acids: CAISLKGQGPTEQFF.

This rearrangement joins TRBV3-1 to TRBJ2-2; TCRdb names TRBD2, which stays unverified in the absence of DNA. The CDR3 has 13 residues. Germline CDR1 and CDR2: LGHDT and YNNKEL (reference sequence). CDR3 protein: CASSQGLAGELFF.

The chain uses TRBV7-9 and TRBJ2-7. Germline CDR1 reads SEHNR; CDR2 reads FQNEAQ (reference sequence). The CDR3 extends over 14 amino acids. CDR3 region: CASSLGPDSYEQYF.

V gene TRBV4-1 combines with J gene TRBJ1-5; TCRdb lists TRBD1, though no DNA is available to test this call. The CDR3 sequence is 14 residues long. Germline lookup yields CDR1 MGHRA and CDR2 YSYEKL. CDR3 in amino acids: CASSQQQGYQPQHF.

This sequence joins TRBV14 and TRBJ2-4; the TRBD2 assignment by TCRdb is unverifiable without DNA. CDR3 size: 13 residues. The germline V gene has CDR1 SGHDN and CDR2 FVKESK. CDR3 in amino acids: CASSQTSNAIQYF. Full variable domain (rest looked up from reference TRBV14 and TRBJ2-4): EAGVTQFPSHSVIEKGQTVTLRCDPISGHDNLYWYRRVMGKEIKFLLHFVKESKQDESGMPNNRFLAERTGGTYSTLKVQPAELEDSGVYFCASSQTSNAIQYFGAGTRLSVL.

The J gene is TRBJ2-2, the V gene TRBV4-3; absent DNA, TCRdb's TRBD1 call cannot be checked. The CDR3 sequence is 14 residues long. The V gene's germline CDR1 is LGHNA and CDR2 YSLEER. Here the CDR3 reads CASSQDGAIGELFF.

The chain is built from TRBV29-1 and TRBJ2-7; the D call from TCRdb, TRBD1, cannot be confirmed without DNA. The CDR3 length is 16 residues. Germline V CDR1 and CDR2: SQVTM, ANQGSEA. CDR3 protein: CSVEGIQGGRSYEQYF.

This rearrangement joins TRBV12-3 or TRBV12-4 to TRBJ1-1. The CDR3 loop spans 13 amino acids. CDR3 protein: CASSFGHLTEAFF.

This chain joins TRBV5-1 and TRBJ2-2; TCRdb reports TRBD1, a call that lacks DNA to check it against. There are 16 residues in the CDR3. Germline CDR1 is SGHRS and CDR2 is YFSETQ. The CDR3: CASNEQGALNTGELFF.